This section outlines one TCR beta chain sequence together with its context. Its antigen is undetermined. This specimen belongs to a study of blood T cells in healthy people across ages. The study, taken as a whole, reports: In the absence of known donor CMV status, changes in expanded clonotypes were possibly confounded. The unsorted PBMCs prevented any conclusive comparison of naive versus antigen-experienced cells.

Together with a sample-barcoded 5' primer, a J-beta primer mix was included in a second PCR lasting roughly 7 to 11 cycles. TCRdb used MiXCR to reprocess the 5' RACE reads, holding one entry per CDR3 protein. The data hold hundreds of thousands of distinct CDR3 sequences, with about 29% observed a single time. CDR1 is SGHTA, CDR2 FQGNSA, per germline. There are 15 residues in the CDR3. With V trimmed by 0 bases and J by 5 bases, 2 bases remained unmatched. The same sample was also used in a study of T cells of mothers and their children. That study adds: RNA that had been extracted went wholly into cDNA synthesis, at around 1.4 ug per 15 ul.

The clonotype was recovered from a boy between 2 and 10 years old in good health. The specimen sequenced was blood. The genes are TRBV7-2 and TRBJ2-1, with 9 bases identical to TRBD1. The CDR3 DNA reads TGTGCCAGCAGCTTAGCCGGACAGGGGCACAATGAGCAGTTCTTC. It codes for CASSLAGQGHNEQFF. Full variable domain (remainder filled in from reference TRBV7-2 and TRBJ2-1): GAGVSQSPSNKVTEKGKDVELRCDPISGHTALYWYRQSLGQGLEFLIYFQGNSAPDKSGLPSDRFSAERTGGSVSTLTIQRTQQEDSAVYLCASSLAGQGHNEQFFGPGTRLTVL.